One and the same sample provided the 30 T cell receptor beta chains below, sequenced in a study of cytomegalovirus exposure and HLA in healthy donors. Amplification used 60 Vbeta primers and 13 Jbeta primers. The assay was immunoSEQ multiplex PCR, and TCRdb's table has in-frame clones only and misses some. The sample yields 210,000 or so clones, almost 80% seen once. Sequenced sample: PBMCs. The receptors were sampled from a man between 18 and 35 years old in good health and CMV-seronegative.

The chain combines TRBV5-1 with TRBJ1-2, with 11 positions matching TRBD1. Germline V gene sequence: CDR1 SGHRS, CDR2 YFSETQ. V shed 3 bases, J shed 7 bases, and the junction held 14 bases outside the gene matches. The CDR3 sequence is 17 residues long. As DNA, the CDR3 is TGCGCCAGCAGCTACTGGGACAGGGGGGGAAGATGGAGTGGCTACACCTTC. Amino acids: CASSYWDRGGRWSGYTF.

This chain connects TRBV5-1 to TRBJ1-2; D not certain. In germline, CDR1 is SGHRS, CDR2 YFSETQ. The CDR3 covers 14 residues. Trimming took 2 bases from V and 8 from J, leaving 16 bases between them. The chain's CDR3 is CASSLDDGLEGYTF. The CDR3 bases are TGCGCCAGCAGCTTAGACGACGGCTTGGAGGGCTACACCTTC.

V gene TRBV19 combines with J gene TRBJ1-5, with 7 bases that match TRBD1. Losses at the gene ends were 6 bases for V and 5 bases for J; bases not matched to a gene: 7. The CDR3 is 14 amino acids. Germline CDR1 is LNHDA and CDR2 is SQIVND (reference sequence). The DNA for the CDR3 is TGTGCCAGTAGCCGAGACAGGGAGGATCAGCCCCAGCATTTT. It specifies CASSRDREDQPQHF.

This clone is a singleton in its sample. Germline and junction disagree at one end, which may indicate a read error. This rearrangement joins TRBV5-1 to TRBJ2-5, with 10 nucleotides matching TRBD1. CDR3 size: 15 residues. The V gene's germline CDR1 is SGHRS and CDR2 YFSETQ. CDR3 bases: TGCGCCAGCAGATTGGGACAGGGGTCCCAAGAGACCCAGTACTTC. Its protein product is CASRLGQGSQETQYF.

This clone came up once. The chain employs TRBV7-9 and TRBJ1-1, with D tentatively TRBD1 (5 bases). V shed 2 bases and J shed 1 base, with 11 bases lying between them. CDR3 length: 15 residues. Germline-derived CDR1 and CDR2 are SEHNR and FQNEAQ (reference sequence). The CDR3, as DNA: TGTGCCAGCAGCTTATTGGGACTAGGGAACACTGAAGCTTTCTTT. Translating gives CASSLLGLGNTEAFF.

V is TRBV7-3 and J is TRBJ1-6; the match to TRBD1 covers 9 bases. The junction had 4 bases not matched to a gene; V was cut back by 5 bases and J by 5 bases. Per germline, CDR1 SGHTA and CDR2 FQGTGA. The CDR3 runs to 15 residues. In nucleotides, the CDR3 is TGTGCCAGCAGCCTGTGGACAGGGGATAATTCACCCCTCCACTTT. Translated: CASSLWTGDNSPLHF.

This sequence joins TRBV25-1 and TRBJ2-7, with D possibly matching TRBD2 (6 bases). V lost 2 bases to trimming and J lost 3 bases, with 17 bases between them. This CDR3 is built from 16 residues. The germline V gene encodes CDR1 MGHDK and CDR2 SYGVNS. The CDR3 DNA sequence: TGTGCCAGCAGTGAAGGGGGGAAGGCGAAAGGCTACGAGCAGTACTTC. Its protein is CASSEGGKAKGYEQYF.

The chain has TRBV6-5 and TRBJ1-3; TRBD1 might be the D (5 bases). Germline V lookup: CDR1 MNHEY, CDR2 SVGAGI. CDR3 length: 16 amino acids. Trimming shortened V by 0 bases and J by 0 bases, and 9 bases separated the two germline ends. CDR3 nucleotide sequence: TGTGCCAGCAGTTACTCCCGGGGGGGCTCTGGAAACACCATATATTTT. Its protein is CASSYSRGGSGNTIYF.

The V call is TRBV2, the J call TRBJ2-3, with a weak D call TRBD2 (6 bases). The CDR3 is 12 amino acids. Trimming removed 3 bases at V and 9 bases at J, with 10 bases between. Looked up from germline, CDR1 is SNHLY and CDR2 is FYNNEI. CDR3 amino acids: CASSDLAVTQYF. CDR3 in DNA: TGTGCCAGCAGTGATTTAGCGGTAACGCAGTATTTT.

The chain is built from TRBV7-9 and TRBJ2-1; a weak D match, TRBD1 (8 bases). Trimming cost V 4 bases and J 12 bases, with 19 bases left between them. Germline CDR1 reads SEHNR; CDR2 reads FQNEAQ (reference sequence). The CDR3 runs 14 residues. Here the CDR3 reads CASSSGQGGLGQFF. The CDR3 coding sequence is TGTGCCAGCAGCTCTGGACAGGGAGGGTTGGGGCAGTTCTTC.

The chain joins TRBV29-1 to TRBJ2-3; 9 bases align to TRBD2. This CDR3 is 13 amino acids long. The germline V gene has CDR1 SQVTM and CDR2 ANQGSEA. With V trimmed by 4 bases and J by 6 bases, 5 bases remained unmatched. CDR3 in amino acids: CSVASGTRDTQYF. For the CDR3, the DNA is TGCAGCGTTGCTAGCGGGACCCGGGATACGCAGTATTTT.

The CDR3 is CASSSRAGADGELFF. The CDR3 nucleotides read TGTGCCAGCAGCTCCCGAGCGGGAGCGGACGGGGAGCTGTTTTTT. The chain combines TRBV7-2 with TRBJ2-2; 8 nucleotides match TRBD2. From germline, CDR1 is SGHTA and CDR2 FQGNSA. Losses at the gene ends were 4 bases for V and 7 bases for J; bases not matched to a gene: 8. The CDR3 loop spans 15 amino acids.

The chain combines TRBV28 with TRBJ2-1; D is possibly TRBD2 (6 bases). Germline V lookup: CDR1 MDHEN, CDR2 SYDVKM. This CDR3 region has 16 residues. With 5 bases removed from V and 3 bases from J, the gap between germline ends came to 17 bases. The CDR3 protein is CASSLYLQGGYNEQFF. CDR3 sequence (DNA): TGTGCCAGCAGTCTATATTTGCAGGGAGGCTACAATGAGCAGTTCTTC.

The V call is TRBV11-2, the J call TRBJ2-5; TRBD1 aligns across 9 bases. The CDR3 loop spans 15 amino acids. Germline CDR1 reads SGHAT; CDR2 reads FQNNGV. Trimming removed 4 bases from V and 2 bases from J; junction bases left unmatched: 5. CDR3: CASSWDRAIQETQYF. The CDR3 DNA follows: TGTGCCAGCAGCTGGGACAGGGCTATACAAGAGACCCAGTACTTC.

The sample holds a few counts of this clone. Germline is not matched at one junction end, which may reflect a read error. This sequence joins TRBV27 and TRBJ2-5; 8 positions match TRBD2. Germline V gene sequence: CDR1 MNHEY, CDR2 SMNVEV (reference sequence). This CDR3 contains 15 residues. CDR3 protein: CASRLFGGGQETQYF. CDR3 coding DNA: TGTGCCAGCAGGTTATTCGGGGGGGGCCAAGAGACCCAGTACTTC.

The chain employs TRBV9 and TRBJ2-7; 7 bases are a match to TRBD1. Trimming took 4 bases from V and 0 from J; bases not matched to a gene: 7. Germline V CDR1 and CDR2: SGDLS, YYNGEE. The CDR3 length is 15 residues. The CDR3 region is CASSPSGTDSYEQYF. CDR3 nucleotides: TGTGCCAGCAGCCCCTCCGGGACAGACTCCTACGAGCAGTACTTC.

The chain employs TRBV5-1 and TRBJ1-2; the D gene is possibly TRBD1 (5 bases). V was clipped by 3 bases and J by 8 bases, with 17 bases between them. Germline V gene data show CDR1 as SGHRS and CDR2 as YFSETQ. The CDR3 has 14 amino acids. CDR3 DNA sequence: TGCGCCAGCAGCTCGGACCAGGGTGTTAGGGGCTACACCTTC. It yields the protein CASSSDQGVRGYTF.

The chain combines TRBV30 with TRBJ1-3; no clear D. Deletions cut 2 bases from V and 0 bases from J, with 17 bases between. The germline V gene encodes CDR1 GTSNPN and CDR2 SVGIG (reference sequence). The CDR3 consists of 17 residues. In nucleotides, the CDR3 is TGTGCCTGGAGTCACCGACTATTAGGGAGCTCTGGAAACACCATATATTTT. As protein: CAWSHRLLGSSGNTIYF.

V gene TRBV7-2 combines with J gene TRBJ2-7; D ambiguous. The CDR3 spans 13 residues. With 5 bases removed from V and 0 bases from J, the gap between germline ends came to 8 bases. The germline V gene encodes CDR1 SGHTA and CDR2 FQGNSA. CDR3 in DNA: TGTGCCAGCAGCCAACAGCCCTCCTACGAGCAGTACTTC. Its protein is CASSQQPSYEQYF.

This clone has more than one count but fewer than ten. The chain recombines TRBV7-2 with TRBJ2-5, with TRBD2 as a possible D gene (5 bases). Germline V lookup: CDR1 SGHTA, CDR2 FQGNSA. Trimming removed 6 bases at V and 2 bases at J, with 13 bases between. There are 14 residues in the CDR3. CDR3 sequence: CASSRMPGQETQYF. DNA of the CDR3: TGTGCCAGCAGTCGAATGCCGGGACAAGAGACCCAGTACTTC.

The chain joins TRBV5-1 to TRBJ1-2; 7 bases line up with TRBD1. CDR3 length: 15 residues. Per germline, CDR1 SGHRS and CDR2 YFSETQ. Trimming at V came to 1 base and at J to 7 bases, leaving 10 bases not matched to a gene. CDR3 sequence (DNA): TGCGCCAGCAGCTTGTCGACAGGGAGCGACGCTGGCTACACCTTC. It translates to CASSLSTGSDAGYTF.

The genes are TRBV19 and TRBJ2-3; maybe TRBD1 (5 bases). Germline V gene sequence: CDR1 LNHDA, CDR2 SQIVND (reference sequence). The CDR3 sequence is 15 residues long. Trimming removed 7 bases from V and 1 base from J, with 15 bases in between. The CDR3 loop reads CASNRRQIGTDTQYF. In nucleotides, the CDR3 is TGTGCCAGTAATCGGCGACAGATTGGCACAGATACGCAGTATTTT.

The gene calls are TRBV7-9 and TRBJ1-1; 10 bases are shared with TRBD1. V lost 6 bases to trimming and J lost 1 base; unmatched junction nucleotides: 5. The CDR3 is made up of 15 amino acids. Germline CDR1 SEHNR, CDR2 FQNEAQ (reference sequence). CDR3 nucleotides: TGTGCCAGCAGGCAGGACAGGGGGGGGAACACTGAAGCTTTCTTT. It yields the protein CASRQDRGGNTEAFF.

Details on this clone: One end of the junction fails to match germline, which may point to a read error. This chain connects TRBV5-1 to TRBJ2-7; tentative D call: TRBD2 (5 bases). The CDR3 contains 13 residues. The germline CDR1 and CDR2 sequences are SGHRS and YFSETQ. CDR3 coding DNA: TGTGCCAGCAGCTTGGTTAGCGATTACGAGCAGTACTTC. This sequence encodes CASSLVSDYEQYF. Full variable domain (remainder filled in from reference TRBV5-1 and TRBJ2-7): KAGVTQTPRYLIKTRGQQVTLSCSPISGHRSVSWYQQTPGQGLQFLFEYFSETQRNKGNFPGRFSGRQFSNSRSEMNVSTLELGDSALYLCASSLVSDYEQYFGPGTRLTVT.

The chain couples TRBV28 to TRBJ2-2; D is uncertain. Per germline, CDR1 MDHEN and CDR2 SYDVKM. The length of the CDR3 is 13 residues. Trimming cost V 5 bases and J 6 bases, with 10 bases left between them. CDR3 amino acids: CASSPQESGELFF. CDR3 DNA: TGTGCCAGCAGTCCCCAGGAATCCGGGGAGCTGTTTTTT. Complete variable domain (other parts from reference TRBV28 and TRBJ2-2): DVKVTQSSRYLVKRTGEKVFLECVQDMDHENMFWYRQDPGLGLRLIYFSYDVKMKEKGDIPEGYSVSREKKERFSLILESASTNQTSMYLCASSPQESGELFFGEGSRLTVL.

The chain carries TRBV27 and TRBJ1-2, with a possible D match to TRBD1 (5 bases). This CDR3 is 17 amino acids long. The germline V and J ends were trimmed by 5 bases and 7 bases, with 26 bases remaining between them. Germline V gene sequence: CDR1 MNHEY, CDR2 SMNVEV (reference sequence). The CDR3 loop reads CASSPIGDLSGRLGYTF. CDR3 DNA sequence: TGTGCCAGCAGTCCCATTGGGGACCTCAGCGGGAGACTTGGCTACACCTTC.

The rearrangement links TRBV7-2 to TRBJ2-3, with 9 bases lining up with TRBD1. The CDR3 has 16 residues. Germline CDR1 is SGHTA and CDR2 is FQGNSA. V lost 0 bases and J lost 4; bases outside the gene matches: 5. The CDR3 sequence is CASSLAWTGVADTQYF. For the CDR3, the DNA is TGTGCCAGCAGCTTAGCTTGGACAGGGGTTGCAGATACGCAGTATTTT. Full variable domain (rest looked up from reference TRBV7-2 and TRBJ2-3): GAGVSQSPSNKVTEKGKDVELRCDPISGHTALYWYRQSLGQGLEFLIYFQGNSAPDKSGLPSDRFSAERTGGSVSTLTIQRTQQEDSAVYLCASSLAWTGVADTQYFGPGTRLTVL.

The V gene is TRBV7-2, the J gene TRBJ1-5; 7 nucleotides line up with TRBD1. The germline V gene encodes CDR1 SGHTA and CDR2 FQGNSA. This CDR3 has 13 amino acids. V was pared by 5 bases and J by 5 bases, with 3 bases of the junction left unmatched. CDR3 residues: CASSRDSDQPQHF. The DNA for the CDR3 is TGTGCCAGCAGCCGGGACAGCGATCAGCCCCAGCATTTT. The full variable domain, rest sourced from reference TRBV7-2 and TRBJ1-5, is GAGVSQSPSNKVTEKGKDVELRCDPISGHTALYWYRQSLGQGLEFLIYFQGNSAPDKSGLPSDRFSAERTGGSVSTLTIQRTQQEDSAVYLCASSRDSDQPQHFGDGTRLSIL.

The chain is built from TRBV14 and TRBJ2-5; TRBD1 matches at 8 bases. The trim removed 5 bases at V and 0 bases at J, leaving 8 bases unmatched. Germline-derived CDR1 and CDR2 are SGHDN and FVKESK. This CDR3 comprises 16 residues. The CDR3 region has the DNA TGTGCCAGCAGCAGATGGACAGGGCCCGACCAAGAGACCCAGTACTTC. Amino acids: CASSRWTGPDQETQYF.

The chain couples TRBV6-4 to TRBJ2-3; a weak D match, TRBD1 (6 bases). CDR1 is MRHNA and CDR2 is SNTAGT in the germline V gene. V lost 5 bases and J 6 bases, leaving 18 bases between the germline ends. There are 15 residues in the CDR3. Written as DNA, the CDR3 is TGTGCCAGCAGTCCTCGGGCAGGGGATTGGGATACGCAGTATTTT. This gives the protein CASSPRAGDWDTQYF.